Presented here are 14 T cell receptor beta chains from one specimen sequenced in a study of blood T cell repertoires in COVID-19. Some clones are missing from TCRdb's copy, which holds only in-frame ones; the method was immunoSEQ multiplex PCR. The sample includes fewer than 300,000 clones, 90% to 95% of them seen just once. The sequenced sample consisted of peripheral blood. Receptor source: a woman between 25 and 40 years old with COVID-19, enrolled during active disease.

The chain couples TRBV30 to TRBJ2-6, with D maybe TRBD2 (6 bases). V lost 1 base and J lost 4, with 17 bases in between. CDR3 size: 17 residues. From germline, CDR1 is GTSNPN and CDR2 SVGIG (reference sequence). This chain's CDR3 is CAWSAQVAGSGANVLTF. CDR3 bases: TGTGCCTGGAGTGCCCAGGTGGCGGGGTCCGGGGCCAACGTCCTGACTTTC.

The genes are TRBV7-2 and TRBJ2-1, with 9 bases that match TRBD2. The ends lost 1 base at V and 6 bases at J; junction bases unmatched: 4. This CDR3 region has 15 residues. CDR1 and CDR2 (germline): SGHTA, FQGNSA. In nucleotides, the CDR3 is TGTGCCAGCAGCTTAGTTGCGGGAGGGGGCAATGAGCAGTTCTTC. It translates to CASSLVAGGGNEQFF.

This chain links TRBV6-5 with TRBJ2-1; no reliable D call. The CDR3 is 13 amino acids. The germline V and J ends were trimmed by 9 bases and 2 bases, with 11 bases remaining between them. Germline lookup yields CDR1 MNHEY and CDR2 SVGAGI. The CDR3, as DNA: TGTGCCAGTAACCCGGTCCCCTACAATGAGCAGTTCTTC. This encodes CASNPVPYNEQFF.

The rearrangement uses TRBV7-6 and TRBJ1-4; no reliable D call. CDR1 is SGHVS and CDR2 is FNYEAQ in the germline V gene. V shed 8 bases and J shed 0 bases, with 13 bases lying between them. CDR3 length: 15 residues. The CDR3 here is CASGRFIPTNEKLFF. CDR3 nucleotide sequence: TGTGCCAGCGGGAGATTTATTCCAACTAATGAAAAACTGTTTTTT.

The rearrangement joins TRBV27 to TRBJ2-1; TRBD1 agrees at 11 bases. Per the germline V gene, CDR1 is MNHEY and CDR2 is SMNVEV (reference sequence). V lost 6 bases, J lost 3 bases, and 1 base stayed unmatched. The CDR3 is made up of 14 amino acids. This chain's CDR3 is CASRGTGGYNEQFF. CDR3 coding DNA: TGTGCCAGCAGGGGGACAGGGGGCTACAATGAGCAGTTCTTC.

V gene TRBV11-1 combines with J gene TRBJ2-1; TRBD1 might be the D (6 bases). The CDR3 runs 13 residues. V was cut by 7 bases and J by 9 bases, with 16 bases left in between. Germline V gives CDR1 SGHAT, CDR2 FQDESV (reference sequence). The CDR3 region is CASTLLEGGEQFF. The CDR3 DNA follows: TGTGCCAGCACCCTCCTGGAAGGGGGTGAGCAGTTCTTC.

V and J are TRBV19 and TRBJ1-2; 7 bases are shared with TRBD1. The V segment lost 6 bases and the J segment 5 bases; nucleotides outside the gene matches: 9. The CDR3 has 14 residues. Germline CDR1 and CDR2: LNHDA and SQIVND (reference sequence). In nucleotides, the CDR3 is TGTGCCAGTAGCCCCACGGGACAGTCTTATGGCTACACCTTC. Its translation is CASSPTGQSYGYTF.

This chain links TRBV28 with TRBJ1-2; TRBD1 agrees at 7 bases. This CDR3 spans 14 amino acids. The germline V gene has CDR1 MDHEN and CDR2 SYDVKM. Losses at the gene ends were 6 bases for V and 4 bases for J; bases not matched to a gene: 8. CDR3 sequence (DNA): TGTGCCAGCAGCCGAACAGGGGCACGCTATGGCTACACCTTC. Its protein product is CASSRTGARYGYTF.

The chain joins TRBV5-4 to TRBJ1-1; D unclear. The CDR3 sequence is 15 residues long. Germline CDR1 reads SGHNT; CDR2 reads YYREEE (reference sequence). V gave up 7 bases and J gave up 4 bases, with 20 bases separating them. The CDR3 here is CASLGEGLRGTEAFF. The CDR3 nucleotides read TGTGCCAGCCTCGGTGAGGGCTTGAGAGGCACTGAAGCTTTCTTT.

This chain links TRBV27 with TRBJ2-3; D not resolved. Trimming took off 6 bases at V and 3 bases at J, with 4 bases between the two ends. There are 11 residues in the CDR3. Germline lookup yields CDR1 MNHEY and CDR2 SMNVEV (reference sequence). The CDR3 nucleotides are TGTGCCAGCAGAGCGACAGATACGCAGTATTTT. It codes for CASRATDTQYF.

The chain combines TRBV3-1 (or the pseudogene TRBV3-2) with TRBJ2-7; 11 bases line up with TRBD2. The length of the CDR3 is 15 residues. Germline loops: CDR1 LGHDT, CDR2 YNNKEL (reference sequence). The trim removed 3 bases at V and 2 bases at J, leaving 3 bases unmatched. This chain's CDR3 is CASSHGLAGTYEQYF. The CDR3 DNA sequence: TGTGCCAGCAGCCATGGACTAGCGGGCACCTACGAGCAGTACTTC.

The rearrangement uses TRBV27 and TRBJ2-6, with 9 positions matching TRBD2. The CDR3 consists of 19 residues. Germline V gene sequence: CDR1 MNHEY, CDR2 SMNVEV (reference sequence). V lost 7 bases and J lost 0; bases outside the gene matches: 13. CDR3 region: CASTNPRLADRSGANVLTF. The CDR3 DNA sequence: TGTGCCAGCACGAATCCTAGACTAGCGGACCGCTCTGGGGCCAACGTCCTGACTTTC.

This rearrangement joins TRBV4-1 to TRBJ1-2; D not resolved. Germline CDR1 is MGHRA and CDR2 is YSYEKL. V lost 0 bases and J lost 4, with 12 bases in between. This CDR3 is 15 amino acids long. CDR3 amino acids: CASSQDRRRSYGYTF. The DNA of the CDR3 is TGCGCCAGCAGCCAAGATCGGAGACGGAGCTATGGCTACACCTTC.

The rearrangement links TRBV3-1 (or the pseudogene TRBV3-2) to TRBJ2-1, with D perhaps matching TRBD2 (6 bases). The CDR3 is 15 amino acids. The ends were cut back, 4 bases at V and 3 bases at J, with 13 bases in the middle. Germline values: CDR1 LGHDT, CDR2 YNNKEL (reference sequence). The DNA of the CDR3 is TGTGCCAGCAGCCTGGGACTCCCGAACTACAATGAGCAGTTCTTC. It yields the protein CASSLGLPNYNEQFF.